This T cell receptor (beta chain) came from a study of response to subunit inactivated influenza vaccine. This clonotype occurred a few times. Its specificity is not known. The CDR3 consists of 16 residues. Germline V CDR1 and CDR2: SGHRS, YFSETQ. Trimming took 3 bases from V and 4 from J; bases not matched to a gene: 8. TCRdb re-called the RT-PCR reads through MiXCR, storing one row per CDR3 protein. Of 650,000 to 850,000 distinct CDR3 sequences detected, approximately 13% appear once; the ten largest clones hold approximately 6.5%. Study-wide points: That few new T cells are recruited by each seasonal influenza vaccination was the authors' suggestion.

The sequence derives from a man in his forties or fifties who received an inactivated influenza vaccine. Sequencing was performed on PBMCs from blood, taken 14 days before vaccination. The chain is built from TRBV5-1 and TRBJ2-1, with 9 bases that match TRBD2. CDR3 region: CASSSLSSGAYNEQFF. CDR3 DNA: TGCGCCAGCAGCTCTTTATCTAGCGGGGCTTACAATGAGCAGTTCTTC.